This T cell receptor beta chain is drawn from a study of T cells in Graves' hyperthyroidism and ophthalmopathy. Regarding the study as a whole: In the blood, most expanded thyroid clonotypes above 0.001 appeared as well. A 13 V-J signature model discriminated ophthalmopathy versus stable hyperthyroidism.

This clonotype was detected ten times or more. The antigen remains unidentified. Template material for amplifying TCR beta CDR3 regions consisted of RNA transcripts. With the HTBI primer set, the TCR CDR3 went through a first round of RT-PCR. TCRdb recomputed calls from the multiplex PCR reads with MiXCR, one row per CDR3 protein. The table shows under 350,000 distinct CDR3 sequences, with about 18% occurring only once. The PBMCs were taken from over 9.5 ml of fresh peripheral blood. V lost 2 bases and J lost 5, with 12 bases in between. Germline CDR1 SGHRS, CDR2 YFSETQ. CDR3 length: 14 residues. The TCR was taken from a woman in her sixties or seventies with Graves' ophthalmopathy. Sequencing was carried out using blood. The chain recombines TRBV5-1 with TRBJ2-3; maybe TRBD2 (5 bases). As DNA, the CDR3 is TGCGCCAGCAGCTTAGGTTGGGGAGAAGATACGCAGTATTTT. Amino acids: CASSLGWGEDTQYF.